This T cell receptor (beta chain) appears in the sequencing data of a study of blood T cell repertoires in COVID-19. On the study more broadly: Material from acute and convalescent COVID-19 was sourced from the United States, Italy and Spain.

CDR3 length: 14 amino acids. Germline lookup yields CDR1 MNHEY and CDR2 SVGEGT. V lost 2 bases to trimming and J lost 5 bases; unmatched junction nucleotides: 5. In the original analysis: Cell counts per sample came from amplifying reference gene primers. Assay: immunoSEQ multiplex PCR; the TCRdb copy retains only in-frame clones and omits some. V and J calls and clone size are given by that table; D and trimming were obtained from the DNA. This sample has approximately 37,000 clones, with about 85% found just once. The specimen sequenced was peripheral blood. The rearrangement links TRBV6-2 or TRBV6-3 to TRBJ2-5; 7 nucleotides agree with TRBD2. The source is a man in his forties or fifties in a cohort sampled during active COVID-19. The CDR3 DNA is TGTGCCAGCAGTTACCAGCGGGACTGGGAGACCCAGTACTTC. It codes for CASSYQRDWETQYF.